The 29 T cell receptor beta chains given below trace back to one sample, sequenced in a study of blood T cell repertoires in COVID-19. Data came from immunoSEQ multiplex PCR; TCRdb stores just in-frame clones and leaves some out. The data contain a few hundred thousand clones, roughly 90% of them singletons. Sequencing was carried out using peripheral blood. The receptors here all came from a woman in her thirties with COVID-19, enrolled during active disease.

This clone occurred once. The chain links TRBV29-1 to TRBJ2-4; 10 bases agree with TRBD2. Germline V gives CDR1 SQVTM, CDR2 ANQGSEA. The CDR3 totals 14 residues. V was clipped by 6 bases and J by 1 base; unmatched bases: 3. The CDR3 region is CSVDSGGAKNIQYF. DNA of the CDR3: TGCAGCGTAGATAGCGGGGGGGCCAAAAACATTCAGTACTTC.

A single count supports this clone. J is TRBJ1-1 and V is TRBV11-2; TRBD1 aligns across 7 bases. V trimming: 5 bases; J trimming: 4 bases; junction bases outside the gene matches: 4. In germline, CDR1 is SGHAT, CDR2 FQNNGV. This CDR3 comprises 13 residues. The CDR3 is CASSDRESTEAFF. The CDR3 DNA sequence: TGTGCCAGCAGCGACAGGGAGAGCACTGAAGCTTTCTTT.

The chain carries TRBV10-3 and TRBJ2-1; 9 bases agree with TRBD1. The CDR3 has 19 residues. From germline, CDR1 is ENHRY and CDR2 SYGVKD. The junction had 13 bases not matched to a gene; V was cut back by 2 bases and J by 2 bases. As DNA, the CDR3 is TGTGCCATCAGTGAGAGTCTCTCGGACAGGGGAAGCACCTACAATGAGCAGTTCTTC. Encoded protein: CAISESLSDRGSTYNEQFF.

The chain is built from TRBV21-1 and TRBJ2-5; the tabulated D call, TRBD2, remains unverified against the DNA. TRBV21-1 is given as a pseudogene. This CDR3 has 9 residues. DNA for the CDR3: TGTGCCAGCGTCGTGACCCAGTACTTC. Its protein product is CASVVTQYF.

V is TRBV9 and J is TRBJ1-3; maybe TRBD1 (5 bases). Germline V gives CDR1 SGDLS, CDR2 YYNGEE. V was trimmed by 3 bases and J by 1 base, leaving 14 bases between them. The CDR3 contains 16 residues. The CDR3: CASSGTIQLSGNTIYF. The CDR3 bases are TGTGCCAGCAGCGGGACAATTCAGCTTTCTGGAAACACCATATATTTT.

The rearrangement uses TRBV12-2 and TRBJ1-5. TRBV12-2 is a recognized pseudogene. This CDR3 is built from 19 residues. The CDR3 loop reads CASRLRGILGGLSNQPQHF. Written as DNA, the CDR3 is TGTGCAAGTCGCTTAAGGGGAATTTTGGGGGGGCTTAGCAATCAGCCCCAGCATTTT.

DNA of the CDR3: TGTGCCAGCAGTGCCGGGACAGCTGGGGCCAACGTCCTGACTTTC. Protein product: CASSAGTAGANVLTF. This chain uses TRBV27 with TRBJ2-6; 7 bases agree with TRBD1. CDR3 length equals 15 residues. The trim removed 5 bases at V and 2 bases at J, leaving 3 bases unmatched. Germline-derived CDR1 and CDR2 are MNHEY and SMNVEV (reference sequence).

V is TRBV6-4 and J is TRBJ2-2, with unresolved D. V was cut by 4 bases and J by 0 bases, with 9 bases left in between. CDR3 length: 15 amino acids. Germline CDR1 is MRHNA and CDR2 is SNTAGT. The CDR3 here is CASSVLPANTGELFF. CDR3 DNA: TGTGCCAGCAGTGTTCTCCCGGCGAACACCGGGGAGCTGTTTTTT.

V usage is TRBV3-1 (or the pseudogene TRBV3-2) and J usage is TRBJ1-6, with TRBD1 identical over 9 bases. The CDR3 spans 15 residues. The J segment lost 8 bases and the V segment lost 5 bases, leaving 7 bases of the junction unmatched. The germline V gene has CDR1 LGHDT and CDR2 YNNKEL (reference sequence). The CDR3: CASSTDRGNHSPLHF. DNA for the CDR3: TGTGCCAGCAGCACGGACAGGGGAAACCATTCACCCCTCCACTTT.

The chain uses TRBV29-1 and TRBJ2-7; no clear D gene. The ends were cut back, 1 base at V and 0 bases at J, with 4 bases in the middle. CDR1 is SQVTM, CDR2 ANQGSEA, per germline. The CDR3 has 12 amino acids. The DNA of the CDR3 is TGCAGCGTTGAAGGAGTCTCCTACGAGCAGTACTTC. Its protein is CSVEGVSYEQYF.

In DNA form, the CDR3 reads TGTGCCAGCAGTTACGGCGGACAGGGGGGAGATACGCAGTATTTT. This encodes CASSYGGQGGDTQYF. This sequence joins TRBV6-2 or TRBV6-3 and TRBJ2-3; 10 positions match TRBD1. The V and J ends lost 2 bases and 5 bases, in that order; junction bases with no gene match: 4. The CDR3 runs to 15 residues. The germline V gene encodes CDR1 MNHEY and CDR2 SVGEGT.

The chain links TRBV7-2 to TRBJ1-1; 9 bases fit TRBD1. This CDR3 contains 15 residues. J lost 7 bases, V lost 5 bases, and 11 bases had no gene match. The V gene's germline CDR1 is SGHTA and CDR2 FQGNSA. The CDR3 here is CASSQFWTGEGEAFF. The CDR3 DNA reads TGTGCCAGCAGCCAATTTTGGACAGGGGAGGGTGAAGCTTTCTTT.

The chain carries TRBV5-1 and TRBJ1-4; possible D gene TRBD1, 6 bases. The CDR3 contains 16 residues. Germline CDR1 is SGHRS and CDR2 is YFSETQ. Trimming took off 3 bases at V and 8 bases at J, with 20 bases between the two ends. The DNA for the CDR3 is TGCGCCAGCAGCTCAGGACAGCTAGGGACCTCAGAAAAACTGTTTTTT. Translated, it gives CASSSGQLGTSEKLFF. Full variable domain (rest looked up from reference TRBV5-1 and TRBJ1-4): KAGVTQTPRYLIKTRGQQVTLSCSPISGHRSVSWYQQTPGQGLQFLFEYFSETQRNKGNFPGRFSGRQFSNSRSEMNVSTLELGDSALYLCASSSGQLGTSEKLFFGSGTQLSVL.

J is TRBJ2-3 and V is TRBV12-2; the D call in the table, TRBD1, was not verified against the DNA. TRBV12-2 is assigned pseudogene status. The CDR3 sequence is 14 residues long. The CDR3 sequence is CATRARQGGDTQYF. Written as DNA, the CDR3 is TGTGCAACCAGAGCGAGACAGGGAGGAGATACGCAGTATTTT.

CDR3 in amino acids: CASSLDPGLAGLFF. CDR3 DNA: TGTGCCAGCAGCCTAGACCCGGGACTAGCAGGGCTGTTTTTT. The chain combines TRBV3-1 (or the pseudogene TRBV3-2) with TRBJ2-2, with TRBD2 identical over 9 bases. The V segment lost 4 bases and the J segment 13 bases; nucleotides outside the gene matches: 10. Germline V gene sequence: CDR1 LGHDT, CDR2 YNNKEL (reference sequence). CDR3 length: 14 amino acids.

The chain has TRBV24-1 and TRBJ2-3; the match to TRBD1 covers 10 bases. Germline V gene data show CDR1 as KGHDR and CDR2 as SFDVKD. Unmatched junction bases numbered 3, after V lost 3 bases and J lost 1 base. CDR3 length: 16 amino acids. The CDR3 DNA reads TGTGCCACCAGTGATGTGACAGGGGGCCGCACAGATACGCAGTATTTT. Translation: CATSDVTGGRTDTQYF.

The chain carries TRBV4-3 and TRBJ1-2; a weak D match, TRBD1 (5 bases). This CDR3 is 18 amino acids long. Trimming pared 0 bases from V and 7 bases from J, leaving 24 bases between. Per the germline V gene, CDR1 is LGHNA and CDR2 is YSLEER. In DNA form, the CDR3 reads TGCGCCAGCAGCCAAGATTTGCCAGGGCCAACCCGGGAGGGTGGCTACACCTTC. This gives the protein CASSQDLPGPTREGGYTF.

The chain has TRBV13 and TRBJ2-1, with 8 bases fitting TRBD1. The ends lost 5 bases at V and 12 bases at J; junction bases unmatched: 18. From germline, CDR1 is PRHDT and CDR2 FYEKMQ (reference sequence). CDR3 size: 16 residues. The CDR3 DNA follows: TGTGCCAGCAGCACCCGGGACAGGCAGCACTTTGCAGGGCAGTTCTTC. Its protein product is CASSTRDRQHFAGQFF.

The rearrangement uses TRBV19 and TRBJ2-2, with 9 bases that match TRBD2. Germline CDR1 is LNHDA and CDR2 is SQIVND (reference sequence). This CDR3 is 12 amino acids long. CDR3 residues: CGTSENTGELFF. CDR3 nucleotides: TGTGGGACTAGCGAGAACACCGGGGAGCTGTTTTTT.

This chain connects TRBV7-2 to TRBJ2-1; D possibly corresponds to TRBD1 (6 bases). Germline-derived CDR1 and CDR2 are SGHTA and FQGNSA. CDR3 size: 16 residues. V was trimmed by 2 bases and J by 3 bases, leaving 14 bases between them. The CDR3 DNA reads TGTGCCAGCAGCTTATGGCTGACAGGAGGCTACAATGAGCAGTTCTTC. It translates to CASSLWLTGGYNEQFF.

The rearrangement joins TRBV7-8 to TRBJ1-4; TRBD1 is a possible D gene (5 bases). The CDR3 is 13 residues long. Looked up from germline, CDR1 is SGHVS and CDR2 is FQNEAQ. The V gene lost 3 bases and the J gene lost 8 bases, with 10 bases spanning the gap. The chain's CDR3 is CASSLGLWEKLFF. The CDR3 bases are TGTGCCAGCAGCTTGGGACTGTGGGAAAAACTGTTTTTT. The full variable domain, rest sourced from reference TRBV7-8 and TRBJ1-4, is GAGVSQSPRYKVAKRGQDVALRCDPISGHVSLFWYQQALGQGPEFLTYFQNEAQLDKSGLPSDRFFAERPEGSVSTLKIQRTQQEDSAVYLCASSLGLWEKLFFGSGTQLSVL.

The rearrangement uses TRBV16 and TRBJ2-1; 15 bases agree with TRBD2. From germline, CDR1 is KGHSY and CDR2 FQNENV. Trimming at V came to 9 bases and at J to 7 bases, leaving 1 base not matched to a gene. The CDR3 length is 13 residues. Written as DNA, the CDR3 is TGTGCCAGTGGACTAGCGGGAGGGAATGAGCAGTTCTTC. Translation: CASGLAGGNEQFF.

This CDR3 reads CASSTRGGGQETQYF. The CDR3, as DNA: TGTGCCAGCAGTACCCGAGGGGGGGGCCAAGAGACCCAGTACTTC. This chain joins TRBV28 and TRBJ2-5; a possible D gene is TRBD2 (7 bases). CDR1 MDHEN and CDR2 SYDVKM come from the germline V gene. V was shortened by 5 bases and J by 1 base, with 14 bases between the two germline ends. The CDR3 loop spans 15 amino acids.

The chain is built from TRBV5-4 and TRBJ2-3; the D gene is possibly TRBD2 (6 bases). Germline assignment: CDR1 SGHNT and CDR2 YYREEE (reference sequence). The CDR3 sequence is 17 residues long. Trimming left V 4 bases short and J 4 bases short, with 22 bases between. The CDR3, as DNA: TGTGCCAGCAGCCGGAGCCGTTTCGGGAGTAGCCCAGATACGCAGTATTTT. Protein product: CASSRSRFGSSPDTQYF. Using reference TRBV5-4 and TRBJ2-3 for the parts outside the CDR3, the full variable domain is ETGVTQSPTHLIKTRGQQVTLRCSSQSGHNTVSWYQQALGQGPQFIFQYYREEENGRGNFPPRFSGLQFPNYSSELNVNALELDDSALYLCASSRSRFGSSPDTQYFGPGTRLTVL.

This clone was counted a single time. This chain links TRBV4-3 with TRBJ1-1, with D hard to call. The CDR3 is 15 residues long. V lost 2 bases, J lost 1 base, and 11 bases lay in between. In germline, CDR1 is LGHNA, CDR2 YSLEER. The CDR3 nucleotides are TGCGCCAGCAGCCAACAATCTTCGGGGAACACTGAAGCTTTCTTT. Translation: CASSQQSSGNTEAFF.

This chain uses TRBV11-3 with TRBJ2-5; 7 bases match TRBD1. CDR1 SGHNT and CDR2 YENEEA come from the germline V gene. After removal of 5 bases from V and 2 bases from J, the junction contained 2 bases not matched to a gene. This CDR3 is 13 amino acids long. CDR3 sequence: CASSRDSQETQYF. DNA for the CDR3: TGTGCCAGCAGCCGGGACAGTCAAGAGACCCAGTACTTC.

Only one count was recorded for this clone. The chain has TRBV10-2 and TRBJ2-2; the match to TRBD2 covers 13 bases. The germline CDR1 and CDR2 sequences are WSHSY and SAAADI. This CDR3 is built from 16 residues. The J segment lost 6 bases and the V segment lost 5 bases, leaving 6 bases of the junction unmatched. As DNA, the CDR3 is TGCGCCAGCAGTATCTCAACTAGCGGGAGGGCCGGGGAGCTGTTTTTT. This encodes CASSISTSGRAGELFF.

The chain is built from TRBV28 and TRBJ1-4, with TRBD1 as a possible D gene (5 bases). Trimming shortened V by 4 bases and J by 8 bases, and 14 bases separated the two germline ends. The CDR3 has 14 amino acids. Germline CDR1 MDHEN, CDR2 SYDVKM. The CDR3 DNA reads TGTGCCAGCAGTTCAGGGTGGGCTGGCGAAAAACTGTTTTTT. This translates into CASSSGWAGEKLFF.

The genes are TRBV10-1 and TRBJ2-1; TRBD2 matches at 7 bases. The CDR3 is 16 amino acids. Germline V CDR1 and CDR2: WNHNN, SYGVQD (reference sequence). After removal of 2 bases from V and 0 bases from J, the junction contained 4 bases not matched to a gene. The DNA of the CDR3 is TGCGCCAGCAGTGAGACGGCTAGCGGCTCCTACAATGAGCAGTTCTTC. Its translation is CASSETASGSYNEQFF.